Given below is one T cell receptor (beta chain) in context. This sample was included in a study of patients and donors after allogeneic stem cell transplantation. From germline, CDR1 is SGDLS and CDR2 YYNGEE. This CDR3 spans 17 amino acids. V was clipped by 1 base and J by 3 bases, with 16 bases between them. TCRdb itself ran the RT-PCR reads through MiXCR, one entry per CDR3 protein. Here the sample spans fewer than 250,000 distinct CDR3 sequences, roughly 14% being singletons. J is TRBJ2-2 and V is TRBV9; D may be TRBD1 or TRBD2 (5 bases each). The sequencing input was blood, either unsorted or a sorted T cell fraction (not recorded which). This clonotype was sampled from a human donor who was either an allogeneic HSCT recipient or a stem cell or donor lymphocyte infusion donor (not recorded which). It is not recorded whose cells these are; they may come from a transplant donor. CDR3 in DNA: TGTGCCAGCAGCGTACTGATGGGGGAGCCCCACACCGGGGAGCTGTTTTTT. Amino acid sequence: CASSVLMGEPHTGELFF.